This T cell receptor (beta chain) was sequenced for a study of breast tumors, draining lymph nodes, adjacent tissues listed by TCRdb under 2016. Regarding the complete study: The study compared TCR beta repertoires across tumor, adjacent nontumor tissue and axillary lymph nodes from breast cancer patients. In human breast cancer, the study set out to assess how tumor, surrounding tissue and draining lymph node repertoires relate to one another and whether T cells might be exchanged between them. What the research found in general, with its limitations: Tumor T-cell repertoires showed less diversity than lymph node repertoires and more diversity than nontumor tissue repertoires, and tumor T-cell repertoires showed preferential V and J gene usage. The data were judged consistent with most tumor T cells deriving from the lymph node and then expanding within tumor tissue. Rather than being directly demonstrated, the conclusion that tumor T cells originate in lymph nodes was presented as consistent with a hypothesis. The similarity between tumor and nontumor tissue repertoires was significantly greater in luminal-like breast cancer than in basal-like breast cancer.

This clonotype was counted between two and nine times. Its binding antigen is unknown. There are no base qualities to consult, and no much larger clone falls within one base. V sheds 6 bases and J sheds 2 bases, leaving 14 bases between their ends. Inclusive of the bounding cysteine and phenylalanine, the CDR3 is 15 residues long. Only the CDR3 part of the read is kept: 45 bases, read in frame from the first base. Taken from the germline V gene, the CDR1 and CDR2 loops are MNHEY and SVGAGI. The lymph node samples were taken from the axillary draining lymph nodes of breast cancer patients. Sequencing relied on an Illumina HiSeq 2000. Multiplex PCR amplification was used to build the TCR beta chain libraries. High-throughput sequencing was used to analyze the amplified TCR beta chain products. The public reads were reanalyzed by TCRdb: fastp trimming at Q25, MiXCR alignment, in-frame beta chains only. Each record represents a unique CDR3 protein, reported with the most common genes and DNA among its rows. The sample records over 200,000 distinct CDR3 sequences, about 30% of which are singletons. Roughly 1.5% of the sample comes from the top ten.

The chain is assembled from TRBV6-5 and TRBJ2-1, with TRBD2 as a weak D call on 6 bases. This receptor was obtained from a female donor with breast cancer. Some clones in this sample may be carry-over from other donors' samples. The sequenced material came from axillary lymph node tissue. This receptor carries the CDR3 CASRRGTLPYNEQFF. In nucleotide form, the sequence is TGTGCCAGCAGACGAGGGACTTTACCCTACAATGAGCAGTTCTTC.